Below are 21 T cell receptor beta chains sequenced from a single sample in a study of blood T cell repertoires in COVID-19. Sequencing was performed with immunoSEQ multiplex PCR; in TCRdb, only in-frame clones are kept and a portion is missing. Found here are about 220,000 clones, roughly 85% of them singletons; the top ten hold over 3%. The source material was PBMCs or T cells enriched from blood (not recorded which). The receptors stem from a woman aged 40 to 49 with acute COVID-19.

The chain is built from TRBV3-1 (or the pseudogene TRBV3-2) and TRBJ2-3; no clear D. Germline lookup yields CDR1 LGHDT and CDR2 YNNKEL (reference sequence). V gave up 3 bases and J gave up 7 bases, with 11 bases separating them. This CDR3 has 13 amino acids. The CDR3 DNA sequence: TGTGCCAGCAGCCAGATTGACACGAATACGCAGTATTTT. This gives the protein CASSQIDTNTQYF.

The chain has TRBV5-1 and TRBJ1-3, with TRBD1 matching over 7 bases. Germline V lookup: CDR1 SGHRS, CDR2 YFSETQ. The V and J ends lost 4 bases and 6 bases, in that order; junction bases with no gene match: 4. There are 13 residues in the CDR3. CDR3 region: CASSPGQTNTIYF. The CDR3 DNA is TGCGCCAGCAGCCCGGGACAGACAAACACCATATATTTT.

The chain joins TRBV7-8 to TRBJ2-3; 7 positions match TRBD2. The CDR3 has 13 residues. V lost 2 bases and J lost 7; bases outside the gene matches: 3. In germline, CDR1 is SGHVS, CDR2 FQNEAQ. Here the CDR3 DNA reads TGTGCCAGCAGCTTAACTAGCGCGAATACGCAGTATTTT. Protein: CASSLTSANTQYF.

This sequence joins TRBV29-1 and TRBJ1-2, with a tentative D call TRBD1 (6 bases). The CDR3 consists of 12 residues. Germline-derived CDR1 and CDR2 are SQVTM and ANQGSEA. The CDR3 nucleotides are TGCAGTTTTCTAACCTCGGGGGGCGGCTACACCTTC. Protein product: CSFLTSGGGYTF.

The CDR3 loop is CASIMRMNTEAFF. The CDR3 DNA follows: TGTGCCAGTATTATGAGGATGAACACTGAAGCTTTCTTT. The chain joins TRBV19 to TRBJ1-1; D not resolved. The CDR3 length is 13 residues. Germline V gene data show CDR1 as LNHDA and CDR2 as SQIVND (reference sequence). V was pared by 7 bases and J by 0 bases, with 9 bases between. The full variable domain, rest sourced from reference TRBV19 and TRBJ1-1, is DGGITQSPKYLFRKEGQNVTLSCEQNLNHDAMYWYRQDPGQGLRLIYYSQIVNDFQKGDIAEGYSVSREKKESFPLTVTSAQKNPTAFYLCASIMRMNTEAFFGQGTRLTVV.

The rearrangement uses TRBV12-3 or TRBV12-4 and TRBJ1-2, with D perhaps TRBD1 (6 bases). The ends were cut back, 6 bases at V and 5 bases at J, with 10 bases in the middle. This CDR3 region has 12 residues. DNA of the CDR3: TGTGCCAGCAGACAGGGTTCATATGGCTACACCTTC. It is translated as CASRQGSYGYTF.

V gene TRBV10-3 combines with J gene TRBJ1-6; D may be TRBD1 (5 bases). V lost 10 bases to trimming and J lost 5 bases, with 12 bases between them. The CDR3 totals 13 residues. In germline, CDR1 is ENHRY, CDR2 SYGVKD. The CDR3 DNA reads TGTGCCACCCTCGGGACTAATAATTCACCCCTCCACTTT. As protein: CATLGTNNSPLHF.

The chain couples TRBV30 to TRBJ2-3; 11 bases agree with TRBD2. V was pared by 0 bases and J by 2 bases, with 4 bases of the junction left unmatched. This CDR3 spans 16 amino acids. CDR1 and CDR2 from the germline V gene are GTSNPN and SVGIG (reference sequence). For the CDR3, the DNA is TGTGCCTGGAGTGTGACTAGCGGGACATACACAGATACGCAGTATTTT. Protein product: CAWSVTSGTYTDTQYF.

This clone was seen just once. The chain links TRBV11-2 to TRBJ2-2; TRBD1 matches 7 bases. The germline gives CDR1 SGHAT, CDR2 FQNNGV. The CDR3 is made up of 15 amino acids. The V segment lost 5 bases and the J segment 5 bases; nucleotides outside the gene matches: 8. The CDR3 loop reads CASSLLTGRTGELFF. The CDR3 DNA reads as TGTGCCAGCAGCCTATTGACAGGGCGGACCGGGGAGCTGTTTTTT.

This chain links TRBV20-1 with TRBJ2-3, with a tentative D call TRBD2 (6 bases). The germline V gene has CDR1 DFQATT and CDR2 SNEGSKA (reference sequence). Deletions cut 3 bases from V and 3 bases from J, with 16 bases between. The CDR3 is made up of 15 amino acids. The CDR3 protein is CSASLLGGVTDTQYF. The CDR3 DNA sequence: TGCAGTGCTAGTTTGCTAGGCGGGGTAACAGATACGCAGTATTTT.

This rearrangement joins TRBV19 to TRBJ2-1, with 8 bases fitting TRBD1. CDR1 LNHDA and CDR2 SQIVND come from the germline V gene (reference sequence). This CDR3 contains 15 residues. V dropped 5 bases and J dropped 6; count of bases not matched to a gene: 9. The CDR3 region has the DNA TGTGCCAGTAGTCCTGACAGGGGTTATCTCAATGAGCAGTTCTTC. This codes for CASSPDRGYLNEQFF.

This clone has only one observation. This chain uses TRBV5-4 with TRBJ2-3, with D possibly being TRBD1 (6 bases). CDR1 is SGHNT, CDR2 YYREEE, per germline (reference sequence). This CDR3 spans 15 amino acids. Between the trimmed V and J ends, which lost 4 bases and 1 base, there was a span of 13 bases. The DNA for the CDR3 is TGTGCCAGCAGCCCCGCTGGGGGCCGCACAGATACGCAGTATTTT. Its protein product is CASSPAGGRTDTQYF.

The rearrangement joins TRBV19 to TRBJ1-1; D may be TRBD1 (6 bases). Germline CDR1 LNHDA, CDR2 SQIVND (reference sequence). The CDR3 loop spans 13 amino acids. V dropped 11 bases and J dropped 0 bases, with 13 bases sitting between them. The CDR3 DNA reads TGTGCCTCCCGGGACACTATGAACACTGAAGCTTTCTTT. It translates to CASRDTMNTEAFF.

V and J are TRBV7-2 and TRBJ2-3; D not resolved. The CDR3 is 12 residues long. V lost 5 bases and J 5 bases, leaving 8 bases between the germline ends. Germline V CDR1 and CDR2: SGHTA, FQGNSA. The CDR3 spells CASSNSRDTQYF. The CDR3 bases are TGTGCCAGCAGCAACAGCCGAGATACGCAGTATTTT.

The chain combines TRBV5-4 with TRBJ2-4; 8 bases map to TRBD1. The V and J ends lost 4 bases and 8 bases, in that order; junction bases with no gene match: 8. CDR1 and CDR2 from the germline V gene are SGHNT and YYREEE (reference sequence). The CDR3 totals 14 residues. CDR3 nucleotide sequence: TGTGCCAGCAGCGAAGGCAGGGGGCTTGACATTCAGTACTTC. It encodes CASSEGRGLDIQYF. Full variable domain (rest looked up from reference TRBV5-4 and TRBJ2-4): ETGVTQSPTHLIKTRGQQVTLRCSSQSGHNTVSWYQQALGQGPQFIFQYYREEENGRGNFPPRFSGLQFPNYSSELNVNALELDDSALYLCASSEGRGLDIQYFGAGTRLSVL.

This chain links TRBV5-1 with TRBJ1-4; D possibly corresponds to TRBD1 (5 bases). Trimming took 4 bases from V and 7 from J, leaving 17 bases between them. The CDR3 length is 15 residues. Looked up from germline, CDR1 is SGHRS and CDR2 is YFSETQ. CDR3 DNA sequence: TGCGCCAGCAGCCTTTCCGTAGGGGTGGGTGAAAAACTGTTTTTT. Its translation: CASSLSVGVGEKLFF.

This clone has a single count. The DNA of the CDR3 is TGTGCCAGTAGTATATCCCCCCGACAGGGTAGGAGACCTGGGGCCAACGTCCTGACTTTC. This sequence encodes CASSISPRQGRRPGANVLTF. The V and J genes are TRBV19 and TRBJ2-6; TRBD1 aligns across 7 bases. Germline loops: CDR1 LNHDA, CDR2 SQIVND (reference sequence). This CDR3 contains 20 residues. The J segment lost 2 bases and the V segment lost 2 bases, leaving 15 bases of the junction unmatched.

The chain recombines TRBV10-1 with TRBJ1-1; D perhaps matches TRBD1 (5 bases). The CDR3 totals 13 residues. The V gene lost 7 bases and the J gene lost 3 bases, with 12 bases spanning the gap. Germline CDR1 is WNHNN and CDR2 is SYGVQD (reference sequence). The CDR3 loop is CASKGQDDTEAFF. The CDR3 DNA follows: TGCGCCAGCAAGGGGCAGGACGACACTGAAGCTTTCTTT.

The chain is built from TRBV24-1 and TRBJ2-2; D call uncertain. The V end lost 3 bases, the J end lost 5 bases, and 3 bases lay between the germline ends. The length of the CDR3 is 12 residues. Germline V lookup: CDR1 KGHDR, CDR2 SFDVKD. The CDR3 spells CATSDPTGELFF. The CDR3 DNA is TGTGCCACCAGTGATCCGACCGGGGAGCTGTTTTTT.

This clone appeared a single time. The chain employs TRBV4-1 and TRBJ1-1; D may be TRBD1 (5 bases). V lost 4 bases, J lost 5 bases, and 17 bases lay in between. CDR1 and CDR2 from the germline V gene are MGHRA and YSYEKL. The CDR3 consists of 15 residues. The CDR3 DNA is TGCGCCAGCAGCCTTTCAGGGCAGGGAGGTACTGAAGCTTTCTTT. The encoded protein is CASSLSGQGGTEAFF.

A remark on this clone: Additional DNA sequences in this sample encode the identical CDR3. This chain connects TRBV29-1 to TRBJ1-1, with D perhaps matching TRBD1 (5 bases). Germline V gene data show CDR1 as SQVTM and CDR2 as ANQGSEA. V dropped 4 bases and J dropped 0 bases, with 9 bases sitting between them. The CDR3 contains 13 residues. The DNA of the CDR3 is TGCAGCGTTGGGGGGGGACTGAACACTGAAGCTTTCTTT. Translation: CSVGGGLNTEAFF. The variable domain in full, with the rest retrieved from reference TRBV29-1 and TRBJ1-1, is SAVISQKPSRDICQRGTSLTIQCQVDSQVTMMFWYRQQPGQSLTLIATANQGSEATYESGFVIDKFPISRPNLTFSTLTVSNMSPEDSSIYLCSVGGGLNTEAFFGQGTRLTVV.